This entry concerns a single TCR beta chain. In the authors' workflow: Reference gene primers were amplified, and this amplification served to estimate nucleated cell counts. Only in-frame clones appear in the TCRdb table, and some are missing; sequencing was by immunoSEQ multiplex PCR. From that table come the V and J calls and clone size; the DNA was used to work out D and trimming. The table records some 340,000 clones, around 86% of them present only once. The data stem from a study of blood T cell repertoires in COVID-19. As for the study in general: PBMCs, B-cell-depleted T cells, or T cells were the source of the cDNA or gDNA that made up the material.

Grouping used clinical history reported by participants in a survey and questionnaire. Donors in Cohort 3 who had recovered were those with two negative PCRs, healthcare professional clearance, or resolution of their symptoms. The source of this sequence is a woman between 50 and 59 years old who had recovered from COVID-19. Sequencing input: PBMCs or T cells enriched from blood (not recorded which).

DNA for the CDR3: TGTGCCAGCAGTACTGGGAGGGGCAATCAGCCCCAGCATTTT. Amino acid sequence: CASSTGRGNQPQHF. The chain carries TRBV6-5 and TRBJ1-5; D is unclear. Trimming removed 5 bases at V and 2 bases at J, with 10 bases between. Per the germline V gene, CDR1 is MNHEY and CDR2 is SVGAGI. CDR3 length: 14 amino acids.